This TCR beta chain derives from a study of CD8 T cells in ankylosing spondylitis. General study results and limits: Clones tied to disease were said to be significantly enriched in matched ankylosing spondylitis synovial fluid. Within peripheral blood, clones linked to disease were CD8+ and relatively rare.

As for this clonotype: Its antigen is not identified.

TCRdb independently ran MiXCR on the 5' RACE reads; one entry per CDR3 protein. The sample holds 90,000 to 120,000 distinct CDR3 sequences, around 24% seen once. This TCR was sampled from a male donor with ankylosing spondylitis. The sample was synovial fluid, either unsorted or a sorted T cell fraction (not recorded which).

The CDR3: CASSSEKQGRRYEQYF. CDR3 bases: TGTGCCAGCAGCTCAGAGAAACAGGGGCGACGCTACGAGCAGTACTTC. V gene TRBV11-2 combines with J gene TRBJ2-7, with 7 nucleotides matching TRBD1. This CDR3 is built from 16 residues. Germline V gene lookup returns CDR1 SGHAT and CDR2 FQNNGV. J lost 3 bases, V lost 4 bases, and 12 bases had no gene match. Together with reference TRBV11-2 and TRBJ2-7, the CDR3 gives the full variable domain: EAGVAQSPRYKIIEKRQSVAFWCNPISGHATLYWYQQILGQGPKLLIQFQNNGVVDDSQLPKDRFSAERLKGVDSTLKIQPAKLEDSAVYLCASSSEKQGRRYEQYFGPGTRLTVT.